A single sample gave rise to the 3 T cell receptor beta chains below, sequenced in a study of spatial heterogeneity in lung cancer. TCRdb passed the 5' RACE reads through MiXCR, listing each CDR3 protein once. Counted here are about 11,000 distinct CDR3 sequences, over 3% occurring once; the ten biggest clones make up 52%. Time point of the sample: sample taken at primary tumor resection. Whole RNA from tumor, nontumor lung or frozen PBMC was sequenced unsorted. The specimen was PBMCs, collected at surgery. All receptors come from a female donor with early-stage non-small cell lung cancer.

This clonotype was recorded at least ten times. This beta chain came through as a stray read in a library set up for alpha chains, and its size says little. This CDR3 reads CASSRDSDYGYTF. CDR3 DNA: TGTGCCAGCAGCCGGGACTCTGACTATGGCTACACCTTC. The chain links TRBV7-9 to TRBJ1-2, with D perhaps matching TRBD1 (5 bases). The V end was cut by 5 bases, the J end by 3 bases, with 10 bases between. This CDR3 has 13 residues. Per the germline V gene, CDR1 is SEHNR and CDR2 is FQNEAQ (reference sequence).

Ten or more counts support this clonotype. Because the library targeted alpha chains, this beta chain is an off-target read whose size means little. V usage is TRBV18 and J usage is TRBJ2-3; 9 positions match TRBD2. V was pared by 2 bases and J by 6 bases, with 12 bases of the junction left unmatched. CDR1 and CDR2 (germline): KGHSH, LQKENI. This CDR3 comprises 17 residues. The CDR3 region is CASSPGLAGISGDTQYF. For the CDR3, the DNA is TGTGCCAGCTCACCAGGCCTAGCGGGAATATCTGGCGATACGCAGTATTTT.

As concerns this clonotype: This sequence may be a read error, since a much larger clone differs from it by one base. This beta chain turned up in a library designed for alpha chains; as an off-target read, its abundance says little. The chain recombines TRBV20-1 with TRBJ2-3, with D tentatively TRBD2 (7 bases). V lost 6 bases, J lost 4 bases, and 23 bases lay in between. Germline V gene lookup returns CDR1 DFQATT and CDR2 SNEGSKA (reference sequence). This CDR3 comprises 16 residues. CDR3 sequence: CSALRSGGESPDTQYF. CDR3 in DNA: TGCAGTGCCCTTCGCTCGGGGGGCGAAAGCCCAGATACGCAGTATTTT.